Described below is a single T cell receptor beta chain sequence and its context. Deletions cut 6 bases from V and 7 bases from J, with 21 bases between. The CDR3 length is 15 residues. Germline values: CDR1 MNHEY, CDR2 SVGAGI. The data originate from a study of cytomegalovirus exposure and HLA in healthy donors. The PCR ran on 60 Vbeta and 13 Jbeta primers. Generated by immunoSEQ multiplex PCR, the TCRdb table keeps only in-frame clones and is missing some. The sample lists a few thousand clones; over 75% were seen once. Sequenced input: PBMCs. This sequence joins TRBV6-5 and TRBJ1-2; tentative D call: TRBD1 (5 bases). The receptor comes from a woman aged 40-49 years in good health and CMV-seropositive. The CDR3 region has the DNA TGTGCCAGCAGACCCTGGGGGGAAAGAAAAACTGGCTACACCTTC. This sequence encodes CASRPWGERKTGYTF.